This is a list of T cell receptor beta chains from one sample in a study of T-cell reconstitution after alpha-beta-depleted transplantation in children. From the PCR reads, TCRdb called clonotypes with MiXCR, one entry per CDR3 protein. Here the sample spans hundreds of thousands of distinct CDR3 sequences, approximately 30% being singletons. Sequencing was performed on PBMCs from the stem cell graft donor, taken from the stem cell graft. The receptors stem from a human donor who donated a stem cell graft to a child with aplastic anemia. CDR3s include the opening cysteine and the closing phenylalanine or tryptophan. The D gene is left open where the match is weak. A row's size may be missing; if present it is once, few, many or a size class.

DNA,CDR3,D,size,J,V
TGTGCCAGTAGTAACAGGGGCCTCGCCGAGCAGTACTTC,CASSNRGLAEQYF,TRBD1,few,TRBJ2-7,TRBV19
TGTGCCAGCGGTACAGGGGGCAGCGCAGATACGCAGTATTTT,CASGTGGSADTQYF,TRBD1,.,TRBJ2-3,TRBV28
TGTGCCAGCAAGGGACAGCAAAGTCAGCCCCAGCATTTT,CASKGQQSQPQHF,TRBD1,few,TRBJ1-5,TRBV12-3/TRBV12-4
TGCAGTGCTGGAAGGACAGACAACACTGAAGCTTTCTTT,CSAGRTDNTEAFF,.,few,TRBJ1-1,TRBV20-1
TGTGCCACAGGGCCCCGAGGGCCCTATGGCTACACCTTC,CATGPRGPYGYTF,.,few,TRBJ1-2,TRBV10-3
TGTGCCTACCGGCTTGGCACCCCCTACAATGAGCAGTTCTTC,CAYRLGTPYNEQFF,.,.,TRBJ2-1,TRBV30
TGTGCCAGCAGCTTAGCATATGGACATGGACCTAACTATGGCTACACCTTC,CASSLAYGHGPNYGYTF,.,once,TRBJ1-2,TRBV11-3
TGTGCCAGCAGCTTACTGCGGGAAGACTACGAGCAGTACTTC,CASSLLREDYEQYF,.,.,TRBJ2-7,TRBV13
TGTGCCAGCTCACTGCTTCCGACCGATTCCGGGGCCAACGTCCTGACTTTC,CASSLLPTDSGANVLTF,.,few,TRBJ2-6,TRBV18
TGTGCCAGCAGCCCCCCGGGTAGCGGGAGGGAAGAGACCCAGTACTTC,CASSPPGSGREETQYF,TRBD2,.,TRBJ2-5,TRBV7-9
TGTGCCAGCAGCTTAGGTTCGGGGGGGCGCGAAAAACTGTTTTTT,CASSLGSGGREKLFF,.,.,TRBJ1-4,TRBV7-2